Below are 21 T cell receptor beta chains sequenced from a single sample in a study of molecular identifiers for immune sequencing clone quantification. TCRdb processed the PCR reads anew with MiXCR; each CDR3 protein has one entry. The sample records over 550,000 distinct CDR3 sequences, 25% being singletons. The material sequenced was naive CD8+ T cells from blood, with Jurkat cell RNA spiked in. Subset defined: FACS-sorted CD8+CD4-CCR7+CD45RA+ naive T cells. All receptors derive from a human donor in good health. Some libraries in this study had Jurkat cell RNA spiked in.

This clonotype was picked up many times. V is TRBV27 and J is TRBJ1-4; no clear D. The CDR3 loop spans 14 amino acids. From germline, CDR1 is MNHEY and CDR2 SMNVEV (reference sequence). The germline V and J ends were trimmed by 1 base and 0 bases, with 3 bases remaining between them. CDR3 bases: TGTGCCAGCAGTTTATACGCAACTAATGAAAAACTGTTTTTT. Its translation: CASSLYATNEKLFF.

Notes on this clonotype: Being one base from a much bigger clone, this may be a read error. The chain is built from TRBV12-3 or TRBV12-4 and TRBJ2-3; D is undetermined. There are 14 residues in the CDR3. The CDR3 DNA follows: TGTGCCAACAGTCCCCCGGAAAGCACAGATACGCAGTATTTT. Encoded protein: CANSPPESTDTQYF.

This clonotype was observed at least ten times. The rearrangement joins TRBV6-2 or TRBV6-3 to TRBJ2-3; D perhaps matches TRBD1 (7 bases). The CDR3 is 15 residues long. The V and J ends lost 2 bases and 5 bases respectively, with 14 bases between them. The germline gives CDR1 MNHEY, CDR2 SVGEGT. The CDR3 protein is CASSYPEGAEDTQYF. For the CDR3, the DNA is TGTGCCAGCAGTTACCCGGAGGGGGCAGAAGATACGCAGTATTTT.

This clonotype was detected ten times or more. This chain connects TRBV7-9 to TRBJ1-4; possible D gene TRBD1, 5 bases. V lost 5 bases to trimming and J lost 8 bases, with 21 bases between them. The CDR3 loop spans 16 amino acids. Germline values: CDR1 SEHNR, CDR2 FQNEAQ (reference sequence). CDR3 in DNA: TGTGCCAGCAGCGATATTAGCGGGGCAGGGCGAGAAAAACTGTTTTTT. Translating it yields CASSDISGAGREKLFF.

There are many counts of this clonotype. The rearrangement uses TRBV5-4 and TRBJ2-5, with D tentatively TRBD2 (7 bases). Per the germline V gene, CDR1 is SGHNT and CDR2 is YYREEE (reference sequence). The V gene lost 4 bases and the J gene lost 4 bases, with 14 bases spanning the gap. There are 14 residues in the CDR3. CDR3 amino acids: CASSPWGGLETQYF. The CDR3 DNA reads as TGTGCCAGCAGCCCCTGGGGGGGCTTAGAGACCCAGTACTTC.

Only a few counts were recorded for this clonotype. The CDR3 region is CASSLEVEGAAYNEQFF. The CDR3 nucleotides are TGCGCCAGCAGCTTGGAAGTTGAGGGGGCGGCCTACAATGAGCAGTTCTTC. This chain joins TRBV5-1 and TRBJ2-1; 7 bases match TRBD1. V was pared by 0 bases and J by 2 bases, with 8 bases of the junction left unmatched. CDR3 size: 17 residues. The germline CDR1 and CDR2 sequences are SGHRS and YFSETQ.

This clonotype was recorded at least ten times. The gene calls are TRBV2 and TRBJ1-1, with TRBD1 as a possible D gene (6 bases). From germline, CDR1 is SNHLY and CDR2 FYNNEI. The CDR3 is 13 residues long. Between the trimmed V and J ends, which lost 5 bases and 0 bases, there was a span of 7 bases. The CDR3 DNA reads as TGTGCCAGCAGTCGACAGGTGAACACTGAAGCTTTCTTT. It is translated as CASSRQVNTEAFF.

Turning to this clonotype: At one end the junction does not follow the germline gene, possibly because of a read error. The rearrangement links TRBV25-1 to TRBJ2-2, with D perhaps TRBD2 (5 bases). Germline V gene lookup returns CDR1 MGHDK and CDR2 SYGVNS. The CDR3 runs 12 residues. In DNA form, the CDR3 reads TGTGCCAGCAGTGCCGGCACCGGGGAGCTGTTGTTT. Translating gives CASSAGTGELLF.

This clonotype was counted many times. The chain carries TRBV25-1 and TRBJ2-7, with 10 bases lining up with TRBD2. The junction had 9 bases not matched to a gene; V was cut back by 10 bases and J by 6 bases. CDR1 is MGHDK and CDR2 is SYGVNS in the germline V gene. The CDR3 is 13 residues long. DNA of the CDR3: TGTGCCACCAGCGGGACTAGCGATTTCGAGCAGTACTTC. Translating it yields CATSGTSDFEQYF.

In this sample, this clonotype turned up many times. The chain employs TRBV10-3 and TRBJ1-1, with 7 bases lining up with TRBD1. The CDR3 spans 13 residues. Germline trimming cut 6 bases from V and 0 bases from J; bases unmatched to any gene: 1. Germline V gene sequence: CDR1 ENHRY, CDR2 SYGVKD. The CDR3 loop is CAIRGTVNTEAFF. Here the CDR3 DNA reads TGTGCCATCAGGGGGACAGTGAACACTGAAGCTTTCTTT.

Comment on this clonotype: It may be a read error: a sequence one base away is much more abundant. Without the conserved terminal phenylalanine or tryptophan, this CDR3 likely stems from a read error. This chain connects TRBV7-9 to TRBJ1-1; unclear D gene. Germline CDR1 SEHNR, CDR2 FQNEAQ (reference sequence). This CDR3 region has 12 residues. V was cut by 5 bases and J by 7 bases, with 11 bases left in between. CDR3 DNA: TGTGCCAGCAGCCATCCGGGCTATGAAGCTTTCTAT. Its protein product is CASSHPGYEAFY.

The CDR3 loop reads CATSIEGRDTDTQYF. CDR3 nucleotide sequence: TGTGCCACCAGCATAGAGGGGCGGGACACAGATACGCAGTATTTT. The chain is built from TRBV15 and TRBJ2-3; D perhaps matches TRBD2 (6 bases). This CDR3 spans 15 amino acids. Germline V lookup: CDR1 LNHNV, CDR2 YYDKDF (reference sequence). V lost 4 bases and J 2 bases, leaving 13 bases between the germline ends.

Only a few counts were recorded for this clonotype. The CDR3 DNA sequence: TGTGCCAGCAGCGGGACAGGTTATGGCCAGCCCCAGCATTTT. Protein product: CASSGTGYGQPQHF. This chain connects TRBV7-9 to TRBJ1-5; 8 bases align to TRBD1. This CDR3 is 14 amino acids long. V gave up 5 bases and J gave up 7 bases; unmatched junction bases: 7. Looked up from germline, CDR1 is SEHNR and CDR2 is FQNEAQ (reference sequence).

The chain uses TRBV9 and TRBJ2-7; 9 bases match TRBD2. The CDR3 sequence is 14 residues long. The germline V gene encodes CDR1 SGDLS and CDR2 YYNGEE. V shed 0 bases and J 6 bases; nucleotides not matched to a gene: 4. CDR3 in DNA: TGTGCCAGCAGCGTAGCGGCGGGAGGGTCCGAGCAGTACTTC. It specifies CASSVAAGGSEQYF. Drawing the rest from reference TRBV9 and TRBJ2-7, the complete variable domain is DSGVTQTPKHLITATGQRVTLRCSPRSGDLSVYWYQQSLDQGLQFLIQYYNGEERAKGNILERFSAQQFPDLHSELNLSSLELGDSALYFCASSVAAGGSEQYFGPGTRLTVT.

This clonotype was counted a few times. This chain links TRBV12-3 or TRBV12-4 with TRBJ2-6; D uncertain. This CDR3 has 14 residues. The V end lost 3 bases, the J end lost 2 bases, and 5 bases lay between the germline ends. The CDR3 spells CASSFTTGANVLTF. In nucleotides, the CDR3 is TGTGCCAGCAGTTTTACAACTGGGGCCAACGTCCTGACTTTC.

The chain recombines TRBV2 with TRBJ2-2; the match to TRBD2 covers 8 bases. This CDR3 is 17 amino acids long. Germline V gives CDR1 SNHLY, CDR2 FYNNEI. The V gene end was trimmed by 0 bases and the J gene end by 5 bases; junction bases not matched to a gene: 8. The CDR3 region is CASSEAQKAGATGELFF. CDR3 in DNA: TGTGCCAGCAGTGAAGCGCAAAAAGCGGGAGCAACCGGGGAGCTGTTTTTT.

This clonotype was counted many times. J is TRBJ2-5 and V is TRBV2; TRBD2 matches at 9 bases. This CDR3 is 20 amino acids long. The germline V gene encodes CDR1 SNHLY and CDR2 FYNNEI. V dropped 6 bases and J dropped 0; count of bases not matched to a gene: 20. The CDR3 reads CASSTRPGALAGINQETQYF. The CDR3 DNA reads as TGTGCCAGCAGCACTCGCCCAGGGGCCCTAGCGGGAATTAACCAAGAGACCCAGTACTTC.

This clonotype was counted only a few times. The V gene is TRBV27, the J gene TRBJ2-3, with 10 bases aligning to TRBD2. Trimming at V came to 5 bases and at J to 2 bases, leaving 13 bases not matched to a gene. Looked up from germline, CDR1 is MNHEY and CDR2 is SMNVEV (reference sequence). The CDR3 is 18 amino acids. Here the CDR3 reads CASSPITPSGGNTDTQYF. The CDR3, as DNA: TGTGCCAGCAGTCCCATTACGCCTAGCGGGGGCAACACAGATACGCAGTATTTT.

Comment on this clonotype: A much bigger clone sits one base away, suggesting this may be a read error. The chain uses TRBV5-1 and TRBJ1-4, with 10 bases that match TRBD1. The CDR3 runs 14 residues. Germline assignment: CDR1 SGHRS and CDR2 YFSETQ. The CDR3 DNA reads TGCGCCAGCAGCGATGGACAGGGGGAGGAAAAACTGCTTTTT. It translates to CASSDGQGEEKLLF.

This clonotype was observed many times. The gene calls are TRBV5-4 and TRBJ2-5; D may be TRBD1 or TRBD2 (6 bases each). The germline V and J ends were trimmed by 1 base and 2 bases, with 12 bases remaining between them. The CDR3 length is 15 residues. In germline, CDR1 is SGHNT, CDR2 YYREEE (reference sequence). CDR3 in DNA: TGTGCCAGCAGCTTGAATTGGGGGGCACAAGAGACCCAGTACTTC. Translated: CASSLNWGAQETQYF. Variable domain in full (rest from reference TRBV5-4 and TRBJ2-5): ETGVTQSPTHLIKTRGQQVTLRCSSQSGHNTVSWYQQALGQGPQFIFQYYREEENGRGNFPPRFSGLQFPNYSSELNVNALELDDSALYLCASSLNWGAQETQYFGPGTRLLVL.

Many counts were recorded for this clonotype. This chain connects TRBV7-2 to TRBJ1-3, with a weak D call TRBD1 (5 bases). CDR3 length equals 15 residues. Trimming took off 5 bases at V and 0 bases at J, with 11 bases between the two ends. The germline V gene has CDR1 SGHTA and CDR2 FQGNSA. The CDR3 DNA reads as TGTGCCAGCAGCACGGGACGGTCCTCTGGAAACACCATATATTTT. It codes for CASSTGRSSGNTIYF.